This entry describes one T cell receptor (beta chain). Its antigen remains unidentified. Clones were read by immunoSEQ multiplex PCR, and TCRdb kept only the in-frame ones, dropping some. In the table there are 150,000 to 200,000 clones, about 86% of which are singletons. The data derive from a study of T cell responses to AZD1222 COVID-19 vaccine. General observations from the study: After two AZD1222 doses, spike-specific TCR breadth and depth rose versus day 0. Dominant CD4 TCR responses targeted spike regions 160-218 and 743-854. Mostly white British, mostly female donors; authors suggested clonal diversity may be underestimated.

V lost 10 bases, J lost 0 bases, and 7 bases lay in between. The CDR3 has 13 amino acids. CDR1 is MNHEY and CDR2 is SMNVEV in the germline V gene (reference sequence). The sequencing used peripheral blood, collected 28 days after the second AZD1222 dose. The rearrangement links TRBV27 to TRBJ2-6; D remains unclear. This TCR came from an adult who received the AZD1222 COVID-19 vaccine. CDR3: CATRISGANVLTF. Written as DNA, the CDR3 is TGTGCCACCCGCATCTCTGGGGCCAACGTCCTGACTTTC.